These 9 T cell receptor beta chains came from one sample sequenced in a study of T cells in Graves' hyperthyroidism and ophthalmopathy. What was amplified from RNA transcripts were TCR beta CDR3 regions. HTBI primers were employed in a first-round RT-PCR of the TCR CDR3. TCRdb re-derived calls from the multiplex PCR reads in MiXCR, one entry per CDR3 protein. This sample has 400,000 to 450,000 distinct CDR3 sequences; around 15% occur once, and the top ten carry roughly 13%. The sequencing sample was made of blood. These receptors originate from a man aged 18 to 29 with Graves' ophthalmopathy.

V usage is TRBV20-1 and J usage is TRBJ2-7; TRBD1 matches 8 bases. CDR1 is DFQATT, CDR2 SNEGSKA, per germline (reference sequence). The CDR3 totals 12 residues. The junction had 7 bases not matched to a gene; V was cut back by 6 bases and J by 6 bases. The CDR3 region has the DNA TGCAGTGCCGGGACAGGAGAGGGCGAGCAGTACTTC. Translation: CSAGTGEGEQYF.

This clonotype has ten or more counts. This chain joins TRBV7-2 and TRBJ2-3, with 8 bases fitting TRBD2. Looked up from germline, CDR1 is SGHTA and CDR2 is FQGNSA. The CDR3 is 15 amino acids. The J segment lost 1 base and the V segment lost 5 bases, leaving 5 bases of the junction unmatched. In DNA, the CDR3 is TGTGCCAGCAGCGAACAAGCGGGGGGCACAGATACGCAGTATTTT. This codes for CASSEQAGGTDTQYF.

This chain joins TRBV7-3 and TRBJ2-7; TRBD1 matches at 7 bases. The germline V gene has CDR1 SGHTA and CDR2 FQGTGA. The CDR3 runs 16 residues. V gave up 1 base and J gave up 2 bases; unmatched junction bases: 8. CDR3 amino acids: CASSLKGDSLAYEQYF. The CDR3 DNA reads as TGTGCCAGCAGCTTAAAGGGGGACAGCCTTGCCTACGAGCAGTACTTC.

The V and J genes are TRBV10-2 and TRBJ1-2, with 7 bases that match TRBD1. This CDR3 region has 15 residues. J lost 4 bases, V lost 3 bases, and 8 bases had no gene match. The germline V gene encodes CDR1 WSHSY and CDR2 SAAADI. The chain's CDR3 is CASSEDRVISYGYTF. The CDR3 region has the DNA TGCGCCAGCAGTGAAGACAGGGTTATCTCCTATGGCTACACCTTC.

This clonotype occurred a few times. This chain links TRBV10-2 with TRBJ2-2; TRBD2 aligns across 8 bases. Trimming took 6 bases from V and 5 from J; bases not matched to a gene: 14. This CDR3 has 17 residues. Germline V lookup: CDR1 WSHSY, CDR2 SAAADI. In DNA form, the CDR3 reads TGCGCCAGCAGGTCCTGGGATGGTAGCGGGAAGACCGGGGAGCTGTTTTTT. Translated: CASRSWDGSGKTGELFF.

The chain carries TRBV18 and TRBJ2-2; 7 bases agree with TRBD2. This CDR3 has 15 residues. Germline assignment: CDR1 KGHSH and CDR2 LQKENI. V was pared by 5 bases and J by 3 bases, with 6 bases of the junction left unmatched. CDR3 bases: TGTGCCAGCTCATTGGCTAGCGGACACACCGGGGAGCTGTTTTTT. Amino acids: CASSLASGHTGELFF.

This clonotype came up many times. This chain joins TRBV5-1 and TRBJ2-7, with D unresolved. This CDR3 is 14 amino acids long. V lost 0 bases and J lost 6, with 13 bases in between. The V gene's germline CDR1 is SGHRS and CDR2 YFSETQ. CDR3 bases: TGCGCCAGCAGCTTGGCATCCTCCGGAAGCGAGCAGTACTTC. It codes for CASSLASSGSEQYF. The whole variable domain, remainder taken from reference TRBV5-1 and TRBJ2-7, is KAGVTQTPRYLIKTRGQQVTLSCSPISGHRSVSWYQQTPGQGLQFLFEYFSETQRNKGNFPGRFSGRQFSNSRSEMNVSTLELGDSALYLCASSLASSGSEQYFGPGTRLTVT.

Note on this clonotype: A much larger clone lies one base from this, so it may be a read error. This sequence joins TRBV7-9 and TRBJ1-2; the D is unclear. Germline V gene sequence: CDR1 SEHNR, CDR2 FQNEAQ (reference sequence). The CDR3 sequence is 10 residues long. V dropped 5 bases and J dropped 6 bases, with 4 bases sitting between them. The CDR3 here is CASSQHGYTF. In DNA form, the CDR3 reads TGTGCCAGCAGCCAACATGGCTACACCTTC. Based on the CDR3 plus reference TRBV7-9 and TRBJ1-2, the full variable domain is DTGVSQNPRHKITKRGQNVTFRCDPISEHNRLYWYRQTLGQGPEFLTYFQNEAQLEKSRLLSDRFSAERPKGSFSTLEIQRTEQGDSAMYLCASSQHGYTFGSGTRLTVV.

This clonotype appeared many times. V usage is TRBV18 and J usage is TRBJ2-5, with D unclear. The CDR3 is 12 residues long. The germline gives CDR1 KGHSH, CDR2 LQKENI. Trimming cost V 1 base and J 5 bases, with 5 bases left between them. The CDR3 DNA follows: TGTGCCAGCTCACCACGGGCGGAGACCCAGTACTTC. As protein: CASSPRAETQYF. The complete variable domain, with remaining parts taken from reference TRBV18 and TRBJ2-5, reads NAGVMQNPRHLVRRRGQEARLRCSPMKGHSHVYWYRQLPEEGLKFMVYLQKENIIDESGMPKERFSAEFPKEGPSILRIQQVVRGDSAAYFCASSPRAETQYFGPGTRLLVL.